This entry concerns a single TCR beta chain. Its antigen is not identified. This entry comes from a study of monozygotic twins with cystic fibrosis. Profiled with immunoSEQ multiplex PCR; TCRdb holds only in-frame clones, not every one. The sample holds approximately 11,000 clones, around 95% seen once. Findings of the study overall: The repertoire was suggested to be naive-dominated, clonality median approximately 0.009. No link emerged between shared CDR3 counts and age, concordance or severity. J usage was most co-twin-similar in 8 of 16 pairs, V in 13. Unrelated CF individuals shared fewer identical clonotypes than monozygotic CF twins.

The sequenced material came from blood. The origin of this receptor is a boy younger than 18 with cystic fibrosis.

The CDR3: CASTPGVGRDQPQHF. The CDR3 DNA reads TGTGCCAGCACCCCCGGGGTTGGACGGGATCAGCCCCAGCATTTT. This chain connects TRBV28 to TRBJ1-5; D is undetermined. The V gene's germline CDR1 is MDHEN and CDR2 SYDVKM. Between the trimmed V and J ends, which lost 7 bases and 5 bases, there was a span of 18 bases. The CDR3 runs to 15 residues.